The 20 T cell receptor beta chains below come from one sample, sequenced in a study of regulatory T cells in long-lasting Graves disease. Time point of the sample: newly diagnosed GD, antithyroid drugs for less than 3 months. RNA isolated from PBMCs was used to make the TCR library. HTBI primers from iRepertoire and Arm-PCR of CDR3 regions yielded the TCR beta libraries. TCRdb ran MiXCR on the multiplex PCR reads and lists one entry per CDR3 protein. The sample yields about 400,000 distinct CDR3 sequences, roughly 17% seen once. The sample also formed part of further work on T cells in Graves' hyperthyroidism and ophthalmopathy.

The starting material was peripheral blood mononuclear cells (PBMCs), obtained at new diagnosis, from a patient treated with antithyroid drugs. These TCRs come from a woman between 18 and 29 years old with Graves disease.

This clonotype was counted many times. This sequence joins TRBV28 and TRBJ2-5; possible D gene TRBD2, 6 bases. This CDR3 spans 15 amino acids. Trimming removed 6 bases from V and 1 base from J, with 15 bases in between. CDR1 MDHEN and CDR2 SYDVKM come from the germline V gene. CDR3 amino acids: CASSPLPGAQETQYF. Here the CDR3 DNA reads TGTGCCAGCAGCCCCCTTCCGGGAGCCCAAGAGACCCAGTACTTC.

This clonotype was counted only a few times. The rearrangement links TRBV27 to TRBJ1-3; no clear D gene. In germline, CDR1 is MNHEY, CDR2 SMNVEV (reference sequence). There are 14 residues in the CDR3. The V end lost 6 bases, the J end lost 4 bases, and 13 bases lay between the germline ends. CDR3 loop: CASRLTGSGNTIYF. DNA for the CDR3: TGTGCCAGCAGGCTCACCGGGTCCGGAAACACCATATATTTT.

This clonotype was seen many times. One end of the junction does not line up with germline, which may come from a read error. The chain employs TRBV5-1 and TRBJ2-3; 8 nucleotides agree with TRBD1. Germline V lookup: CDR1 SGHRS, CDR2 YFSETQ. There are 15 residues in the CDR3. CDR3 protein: CASSLDRGSTDTQYF. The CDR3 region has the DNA TGTGCCAGCAGCTTAGACAGGGGTAGCACAGATACGCAGTATTTT.

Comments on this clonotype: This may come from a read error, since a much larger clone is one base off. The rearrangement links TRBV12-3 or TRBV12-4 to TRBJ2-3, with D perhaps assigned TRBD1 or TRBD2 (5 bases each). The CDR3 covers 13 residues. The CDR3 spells CASLAGLTDTHYF. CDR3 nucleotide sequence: TGTGCCAGCCTAGCAGGGCTCACAGATACGCATTATTTT.

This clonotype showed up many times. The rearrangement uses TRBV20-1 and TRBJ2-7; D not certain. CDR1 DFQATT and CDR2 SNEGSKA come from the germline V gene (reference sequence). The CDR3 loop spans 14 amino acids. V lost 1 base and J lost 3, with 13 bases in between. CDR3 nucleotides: TGCAGTGCTAGAGGGAAGATCGCTTTCTACGAGCAGTACTTC. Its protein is CSARGKIAFYEQYF.

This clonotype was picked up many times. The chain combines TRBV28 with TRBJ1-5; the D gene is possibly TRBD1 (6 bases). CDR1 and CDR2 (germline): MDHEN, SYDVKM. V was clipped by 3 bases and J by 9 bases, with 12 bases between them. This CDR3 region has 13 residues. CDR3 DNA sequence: TGTGCCAGCAGTTTTTCGGGGGCCCGGCCCCAGCATTTT. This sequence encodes CASSFSGARPQHF.

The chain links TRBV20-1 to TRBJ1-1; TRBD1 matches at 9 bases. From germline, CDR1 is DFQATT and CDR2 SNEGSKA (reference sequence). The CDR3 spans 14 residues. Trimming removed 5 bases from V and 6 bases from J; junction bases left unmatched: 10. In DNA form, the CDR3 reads TGCAGTGCTCGAACCGGGACAGGGAAGGCTGAAGCTTTCTTT. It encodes CSARTGTGKAEAFF.

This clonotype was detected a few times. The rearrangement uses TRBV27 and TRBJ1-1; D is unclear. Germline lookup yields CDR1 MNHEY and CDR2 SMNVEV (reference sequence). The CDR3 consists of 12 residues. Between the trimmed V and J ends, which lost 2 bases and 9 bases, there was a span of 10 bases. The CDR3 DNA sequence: TGTGCCAGCAGTTTACTGGGTTATCAAGCTTTCTTT. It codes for CASSLLGYQAFF.

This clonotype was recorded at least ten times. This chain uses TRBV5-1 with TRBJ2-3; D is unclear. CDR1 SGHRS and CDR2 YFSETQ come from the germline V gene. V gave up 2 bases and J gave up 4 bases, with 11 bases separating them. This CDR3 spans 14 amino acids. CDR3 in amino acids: CASSLADRADTQYF. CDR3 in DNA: TGCGCCAGCAGCTTAGCCGATAGGGCAGATACGCAGTATTTT.

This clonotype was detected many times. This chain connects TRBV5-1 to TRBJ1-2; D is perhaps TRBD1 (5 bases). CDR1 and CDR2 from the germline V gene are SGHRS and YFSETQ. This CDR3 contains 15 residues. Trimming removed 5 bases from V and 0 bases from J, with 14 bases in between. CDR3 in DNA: TGCGCCAGCAGGCAGGGACTCTTAGCTAACTATGGCTACACCTTC. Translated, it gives CASRQGLLANYGYTF.

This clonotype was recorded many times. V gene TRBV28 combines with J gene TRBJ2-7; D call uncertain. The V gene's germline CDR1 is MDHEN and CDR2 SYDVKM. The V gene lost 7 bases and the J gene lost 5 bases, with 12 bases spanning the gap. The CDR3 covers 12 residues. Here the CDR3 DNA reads TGTGCCAGCACCGCCACCCGCGACGAGCAGTACTTC. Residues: CASTATRDEQYF. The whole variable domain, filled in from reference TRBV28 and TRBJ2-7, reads DVKVTQSSRYLVKRTGEKVFLECVQDMDHENMFWYRQDPGLGLRLIYFSYDVKMKEKGDIPEGYSVSREKKERFSLILESASTNQTSMYLCASTATRDEQYFGPGTRLTVT.

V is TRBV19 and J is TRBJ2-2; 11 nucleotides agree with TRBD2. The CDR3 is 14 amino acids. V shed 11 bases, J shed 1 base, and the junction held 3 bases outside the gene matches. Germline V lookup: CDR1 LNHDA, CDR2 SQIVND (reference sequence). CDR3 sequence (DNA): TGTGCCGCGGGGACTAGCGGGAACACCGGGGAGCTGTTTTTT. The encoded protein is CAAGTSGNTGELFF.

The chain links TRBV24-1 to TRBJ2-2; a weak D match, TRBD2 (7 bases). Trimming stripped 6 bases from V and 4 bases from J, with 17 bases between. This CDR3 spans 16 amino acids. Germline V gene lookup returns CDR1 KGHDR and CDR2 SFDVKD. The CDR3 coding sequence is TGTGCCACCAGTCGGACAGAACCGGGGGGCACCGGGGAGCTGTTTTTT. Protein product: CATSRTEPGGTGELFF.

This CDR3 is CASSPLARELHF. For the CDR3, the DNA is TGTGCCAGCAGCCCACTCGCCCGGGAGCTCCACTTT. The V gene is TRBV3-1, the J gene TRBJ1-6; D unclear. Germline V gene sequence: CDR1 LGHDT, CDR2 YNNKEL (reference sequence). With 4 bases removed from V and 16 bases from J, the gap between germline ends came to 14 bases. CDR3 size: 12 residues.

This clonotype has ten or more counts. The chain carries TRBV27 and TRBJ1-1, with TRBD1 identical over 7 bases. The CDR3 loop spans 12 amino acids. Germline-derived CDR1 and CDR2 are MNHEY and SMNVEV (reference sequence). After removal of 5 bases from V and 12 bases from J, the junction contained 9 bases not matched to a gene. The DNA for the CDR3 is TGTGCCAGCAGTATAGGGGGCGGGTCGCCTTTCTTT. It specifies CASSIGGGSPFF.

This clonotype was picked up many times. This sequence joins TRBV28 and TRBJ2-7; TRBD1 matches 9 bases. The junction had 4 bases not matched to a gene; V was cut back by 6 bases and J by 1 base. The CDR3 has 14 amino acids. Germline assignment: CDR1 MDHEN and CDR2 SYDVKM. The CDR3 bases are TGTGCCAGCAGGCGACAGGGGGGGTCCTACGAGCAGTACTTC. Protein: CASRRQGGSYEQYF.

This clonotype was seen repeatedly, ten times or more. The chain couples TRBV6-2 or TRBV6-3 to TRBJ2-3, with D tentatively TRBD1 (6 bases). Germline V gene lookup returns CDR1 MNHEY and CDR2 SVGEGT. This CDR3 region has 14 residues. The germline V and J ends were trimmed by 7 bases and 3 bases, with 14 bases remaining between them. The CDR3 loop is CASTAQGWTDTQYF. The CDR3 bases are TGTGCCAGCACCGCGCAGGGGTGGACAGATACGCAGTATTTT.

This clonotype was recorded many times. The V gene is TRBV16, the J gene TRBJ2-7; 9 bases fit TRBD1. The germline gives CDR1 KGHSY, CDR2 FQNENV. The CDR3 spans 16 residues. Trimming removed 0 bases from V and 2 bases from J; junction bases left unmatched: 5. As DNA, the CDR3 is TGTGCCAGCAGCCAATCGGGGCGACAGGGGGCCTACGAGCAGTACTTC. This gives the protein CASSQSGRQGAYEQYF.

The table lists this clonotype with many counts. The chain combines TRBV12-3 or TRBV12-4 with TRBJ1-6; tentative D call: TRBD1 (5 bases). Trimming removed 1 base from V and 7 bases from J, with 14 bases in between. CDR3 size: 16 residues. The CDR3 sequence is CASSLGATRGNSPLHF. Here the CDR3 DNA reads TGTGCCAGCAGTTTAGGGGCTACGAGGGGCAATTCACCCCTCCACTTT.

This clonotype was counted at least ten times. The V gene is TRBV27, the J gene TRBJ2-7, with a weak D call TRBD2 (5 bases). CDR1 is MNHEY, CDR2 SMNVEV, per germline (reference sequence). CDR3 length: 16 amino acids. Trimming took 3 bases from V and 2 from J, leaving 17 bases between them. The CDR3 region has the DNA TGTGCCAGCAGTTTTCTAGGGCCCGAGGGCCCCTACGAGCAGTACTTC. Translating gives CASSFLGPEGPYEQYF.